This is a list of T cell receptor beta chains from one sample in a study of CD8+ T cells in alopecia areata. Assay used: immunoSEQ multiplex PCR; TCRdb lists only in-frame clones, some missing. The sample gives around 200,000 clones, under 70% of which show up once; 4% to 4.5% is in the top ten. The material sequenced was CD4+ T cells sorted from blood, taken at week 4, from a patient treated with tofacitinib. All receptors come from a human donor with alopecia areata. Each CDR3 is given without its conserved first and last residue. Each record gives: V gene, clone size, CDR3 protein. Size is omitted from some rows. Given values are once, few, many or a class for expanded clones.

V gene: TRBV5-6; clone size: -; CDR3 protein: ASSRVGGRGKLDEQF
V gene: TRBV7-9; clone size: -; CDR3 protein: ASSLDGAGALAEQY
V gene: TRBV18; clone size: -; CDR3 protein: ASSIQSYEQY
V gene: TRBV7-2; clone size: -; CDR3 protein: ASSSPVAGGTDTQY
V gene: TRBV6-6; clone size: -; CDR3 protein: ASSPGQGSQPQH
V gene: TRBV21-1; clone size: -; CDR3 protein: ASSNRQGARTGELF
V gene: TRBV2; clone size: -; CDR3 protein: ASRETRSSYEQY
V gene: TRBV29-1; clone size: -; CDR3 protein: SAGRDRAVSGYT
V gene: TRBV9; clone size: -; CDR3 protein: ASSAGQAPGNTIY
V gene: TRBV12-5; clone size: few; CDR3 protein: ASGLGLGTNSPLH
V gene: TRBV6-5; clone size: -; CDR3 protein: ASRSWAGETQY
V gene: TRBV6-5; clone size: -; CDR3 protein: ASSYGFGAF
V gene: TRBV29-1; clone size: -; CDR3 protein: SGGGGEQF
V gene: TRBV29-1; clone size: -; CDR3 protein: SVEAGGNTEAF
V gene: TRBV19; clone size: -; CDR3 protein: ASRGQGSTYEQY
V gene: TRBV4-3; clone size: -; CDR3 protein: ASSPQTTNYGYT
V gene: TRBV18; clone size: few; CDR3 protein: ASSRRTGGESTEAF
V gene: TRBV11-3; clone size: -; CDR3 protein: ASSLNNRHPQY
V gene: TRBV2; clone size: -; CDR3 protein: ASSEEGRDWSY
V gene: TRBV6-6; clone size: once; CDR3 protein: ASSYQQGFEAF
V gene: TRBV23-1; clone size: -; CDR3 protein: ASRTRFNYGYT
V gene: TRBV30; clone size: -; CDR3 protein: AWTGLSSPLH